This passage covers 24 T cell receptor beta chains from one sample sequenced in a study of tumor and adjacent non-tumor tissue in lung cancer. This sample's RNA came from whole unsorted tissue. A modified ARM-PCR protocol with three rounds of nested PCR amplified TCRbeta. Each CDR3 protein gets one entry after TCRdb re-called the multiplex PCR reads with MiXCR. Here the sample spans 200,000 to 250,000 distinct CDR3 sequences, 70% to 75% being singletons. The specimen sequenced was lung tumor tissue. Receptor source: a man in his fifties or sixties with non-small cell lung cancer.

A word on this clonotype: It may be a read error: a sequence one base away is much more abundant. Lacking the conserved final phenylalanine or tryptophan, this CDR3 likely reflects a read error. The rearrangement links TRBV6-1 to TRBJ1-2; D is ambiguous. Trimming shortened V by 5 bases and J by 3 bases, and 10 bases separated the two germline ends. This CDR3 is 13 amino acids long. Looked up from germline, CDR1 is MNHNS and CDR2 is SASEGT. As DNA, the CDR3 is TGTGCCAGCAGTATGTGGGTTGACTATGGCTACACCATC. Translated, it gives CASSMWVDYGYTI.

Note on this clonotype: A read error may be the cause here, since a much bigger clone is one base away. V is TRBV29-1 and J is TRBJ1-2; a possible D gene is TRBD1 (5 bases). This CDR3 contains 13 residues. Between the trimmed V and J ends, which lost 4 bases and 4 bases, there was a span of 13 bases. Germline CDR1 SQVTM, CDR2 ANQGSEA. DNA of the CDR3: TGCAGCGTTGCTATAGACAGTACCTATGGCTACACCTTC. Its translation: CSVAIDSTYGYTF. The full variable domain, rest sourced from reference TRBV29-1 and TRBJ1-2, is SAVISQKPSRDICQRGTSLTIQCQVDSQVTMMFWYRQQPGQSLTLIATANQGSEATYESGFVIDKFPISRPNLTFSTLTVSNMSPEDSSIYLCSVAIDSTYGYTFGSGTRLTVV.

Of note for this clonotype: The junction and the germline gene differ at one end; a read error may be behind it. The chain employs TRBV12-3 or TRBV12-4 and TRBJ2-7; a possible D gene is TRBD1 (5 bases). There are 13 residues in the CDR3. The CDR3 sequence: CAGSPDRYYEQYF. Here the CDR3 DNA reads TGTGCCGGCAGTCCTGACAGATACTACGAGCAGTACTTC.

The rearrangement joins TRBV6-1 to TRBJ1-1; tentative D call: TRBD1 (5 bases). Trimming removed 0 bases from V and 5 bases from J, with 13 bases in between. The CDR3 spans 15 residues. CDR1 is MNHNS and CDR2 is SASEGT in the germline V gene. CDR3 protein: CASSEATGRRTEAFF. CDR3 nucleotides: TGTGCCAGCAGTGAAGCAACAGGCCGGAGGACTGAAGCTTTCTTT.

The CDR3 loop reads CSARAGLAGVDEQFF. The CDR3 DNA follows: TGCAGTGCTAGAGCGGGACTAGCGGGAGTCGATGAGCAGTTCTTC. This chain joins TRBV20-1 and TRBJ2-1; 14 bases align to TRBD2. Germline V gene data show CDR1 as DFQATT and CDR2 as SNEGSKA (reference sequence). Trimming removed 1 base from V and 8 bases from J; junction bases left unmatched: 4. The CDR3 is 15 residues long.

This clonotype was picked up a small number of times. V and J are TRBV20-1 and TRBJ2-3; 7 nucleotides line up with TRBD2. The CDR3 loop spans 14 amino acids. Germline CDR1 reads DFQATT; CDR2 reads SNEGSKA (reference sequence). With 5 bases clipped from V and 4 bases from J, the junction kept 9 bases outside the gene matches. The CDR3 sequence is CSAYYAGESDTQYF. CDR3 coding DNA: TGCAGTGCTTATTATGCGGGAGAATCAGATACGCAGTATTTT.

This clonotype occurred many times. This chain uses TRBV20-1 with TRBJ2-1, with 8 bases aligning to TRBD1. This CDR3 spans 12 amino acids. The germline V gene has CDR1 DFQATT and CDR2 SNEGSKA (reference sequence). Losses at the gene ends were 3 bases for V and 12 bases for J; bases not matched to a gene: 7. CDR3 region: CSASSSDRGQFF. The CDR3 DNA follows: TGCAGTGCTAGCAGTAGCGACAGGGGGCAGTTCTTC.

This clonotype was seen a handful of times. In nucleotides, the CDR3 is TGCAGTGCCCAAATAGGGAGCACCGGGGAGCTGTTTTTT. This gives the protein CSAQIGSTGELFF. The V call is TRBV20-1, the J call TRBJ2-2; weak D call: TRBD2 (5 bases). The germline V and J ends were trimmed by 6 bases and 4 bases, with 12 bases remaining between them. The CDR3 has 13 residues. Germline CDR1 is DFQATT and CDR2 is SNEGSKA (reference sequence).

This clonotype was counted at least ten times. The rearrangement uses TRBV12-3 or TRBV12-4 and TRBJ2-7; 7 positions agree with TRBD2. J gave up 6 bases and V 6 bases, and 5 bases lay outside the gene matches. This CDR3 region has 12 residues. The CDR3 DNA follows: TGTGCCAGCAGGGGGGGGGGGATCGAGCAGTACTTC. This sequence encodes CASRGGGIEQYF.

Comment on this clonotype: Germline is not matched at one junction end, which may reflect a read error. The V gene is TRBV10-2, the J gene TRBJ2-2; TRBD2 matches 9 bases. Germline values: CDR1 WSHSY, CDR2 SAAADI. This CDR3 contains 14 residues. This CDR3 is CATREAGGGGELFF. For the CDR3, the DNA is TGCGCCACCCGGGAAGCGGGAGGTGGCGGGGAGCTGTTTTTC.

The sample holds a few counts of this clonotype. This chain connects TRBV6-2 or TRBV6-3 to TRBJ2-7; D call uncertain. The germline CDR1 and CDR2 sequences are MNHEY and SVGEGT. This CDR3 has 14 amino acids. V was cut by 0 bases and J by 3 bases, with 9 bases left in between. CDR3 protein: CASSYSSDFYEQYF. CDR3 nucleotides: TGTGCCAGCAGTTACTCGAGTGACTTCTACGAGCAGTACTTC.

The CDR3 DNA reads as TGTGCCTGGAGTAAAGTAGCGGGAGTTGGCGAGCAGTACTTC. Its translation: CAWSKVAGVGEQYF. The chain combines TRBV30 with TRBJ2-7; TRBD2 matches at 9 bases. The CDR3 consists of 14 residues. Trimming cost V 2 bases and J 6 bases; bases outside gene matches: 8. CDR1 GTSNPN and CDR2 SVGIG come from the germline V gene (reference sequence).

This clonotype was observed a few times. V is TRBV29-1 and J is TRBJ2-3; 12 nucleotides align to TRBD2. The CDR3 length is 15 residues. Germline CDR1 reads SQVTM; CDR2 reads ANQGSEA. V gave up 5 bases and J gave up 4 bases; unmatched junction bases: 7. The DNA for the CDR3 is TGCAGCGTTATGCTAGCGGGGGGGCGGTCAGATACGCAGTATTTT. Protein product: CSVMLAGGRSDTQYF.

In regard to this clonotype: A read error is possible here, since a much larger clone lies one base away. The chain joins TRBV4-2 to TRBJ2-7; D may be TRBD1 or TRBD2 (5 bases each). In germline, CDR1 is LGHNA, CDR2 YNFKEQ. The CDR3 length is 15 residues. The CDR3 reads CASSQDPGPSYGQYF. CDR3 nucleotide sequence: TGTGCCAGCAGCCAAGATCCGGGGCCCTCCTACGGGCAGTACTTC.

To note about this clonotype: Likely a read error: the CDR3 ends without its conserved phenylalanine or tryptophan. The chain joins TRBV11-3 to TRBJ2-7; possibly TRBD1 for D (6 bases). CDR3 length: 13 amino acids. CDR1 SGHNT and CDR2 YENEEA come from the germline V gene. The V and J ends lost 5 bases and 4 bases respectively, with 12 bases between them. This CDR3 reads CASSIRGSYEQYY. CDR3 DNA: TGTGCCAGCAGCATCAGGGGCTCATACGAGCAGTACTAC.

Judged by abundance, this clonotype is large. This chain joins TRBV20-1 and TRBJ1-5, with TRBD1 matching over 8 bases. The CDR3 contains 13 residues. Germline V lookup: CDR1 DFQATT, CDR2 SNEGSKA (reference sequence). V lost 1 base, J lost 7 bases, and 3 bases stayed unmatched. Here the CDR3 DNA reads TGCAGTGCTAGAGCACAGGGGGACCAGCCCCAGCATTTT. Translated: CSARAQGDQPQHF.

Note on this clonotype: One junction end disagrees with the germline gene, perhaps due to a read error. V is TRBV29-1 and J is TRBJ1-1; D gene unclear. There are 11 residues in the CDR3. Germline V CDR1 and CDR2: SQVTM, ANQGSEA. The CDR3 coding sequence is TGCAGTGCTGCACTAAACATTGAAGCTTTCTTT. Amino acids: CSAALNIEAFF.

A word on this clonotype: One end of the junction does not line up with germline, which may come from a read error. The J gene is TRBJ1-6, the V gene TRBV7-9; D is unresolved. This CDR3 is built from 15 residues. Germline CDR1 is SEHNR and CDR2 is FQNEAQ (reference sequence). The CDR3 here is CASSLEGLHNSLLHF. For the CDR3, the DNA is TGTGCCAGCAGCTTAGAAGGATTACACAATTCACTCCTCCACTTT.

A few counts support this clonotype. The chain joins TRBV4-2 to TRBJ2-5; maybe TRBD1 (5 bases). With 0 bases removed from V and 5 bases from J, the gap between germline ends came to 22 bases. The CDR3 has 18 amino acids. Germline V gene lookup returns CDR1 LGHNA and CDR2 YNFKEQ. The CDR3 spells CASSQDQIVQGRPETQYF. In DNA form, the CDR3 reads TGTGCCAGCAGCCAAGATCAGATAGTTCAGGGAAGACCCGAGACCCAGTACTTC.

Of note for this clonotype: The CDR3 ends on some other residue instead of the conserved phenylalanine or tryptophan, so this is likely a read error. The V gene is TRBV11-2, the J gene TRBJ1-1; no clear D gene. Trimming shortened V by 2 bases and J by 5 bases, and 9 bases separated the two germline ends. The CDR3 runs to 13 residues. Germline CDR1 reads SGHAT; CDR2 reads FQNNGV. The CDR3 loop is CASSLKQKTEAFS. CDR3 coding DNA: TGTGCCAGCAGCTTAAAGCAGAAGACTGAAGCTTTCTCT.

A note on this clonotype: A junction boundary mismatches the germline segment, possibly from a read error. The CDR3 DNA reads TGTGCCGGCAGTCGGGGCGGGACAGGGCGGCCCTACGAGCACTACTTC. This sequence encodes CAGSRGGTGRPYEHYF. This chain joins TRBV6-2 or TRBV6-3 and TRBJ2-7; 9 nucleotides match TRBD1. The CDR3 length is 16 residues. CDR1 MNHEY and CDR2 SVGEGT come from the germline V gene.

V gene TRBV4-3 combines with J gene TRBJ2-3; tentatively, D is TRBD1 or TRBD2 (6 bases each). CDR3 size: 16 residues. From germline, CDR1 is LGHNA and CDR2 YSLEER. V lost 4 bases and J 5 bases, leaving 19 bases between the germline ends. CDR3 amino acids: CASSRGGGGSGDTQYF. In DNA form, the CDR3 reads TGCGCCAGCAGCCGAGGTGGAGGGGGTTCGGGAGATACGCAGTATTTT.

Comment on this clonotype: A much larger clone lies a single base off, so this may be a read error. The chain joins TRBV6-1 to TRBJ2-4; TRBD1 is a possible D gene (5 bases). The germline gives CDR1 MNHNS, CDR2 SASEGT. The CDR3 is 14 residues long. The V and J ends lost 3 bases and 7 bases respectively, with 13 bases between them. CDR3 residues: CASSDPGLVNIQYF. The CDR3 nucleotides are TGTGCCAGCAGTGACCCAGGGTTAGTGAACATTCAGTACTTC.

Comments on this clonotype: A much larger clonotype is one base distant, so this may be a read error. The gene calls are TRBV20-1 and TRBJ1-2; D not resolved. Looked up from germline, CDR1 is DFQATT and CDR2 is SNEGSKA (reference sequence). CDR3 size: 14 residues. In nucleotides, the CDR3 is TGCAGTGCTACTCCCACTCGTAAGACCTATGACTACACCTTC. Translated: CSATPTRKTYDYTF.